Each of the 22 T cell receptor beta chains below was sequenced from the same sample in a study of shared clonotypes between healthy human individuals. The method was immunoSEQ multiplex PCR; TCRdb's version includes in-frame clones alone and lacks a portion of them. The sample contains 1,500,000 or so clones, more than 95% of which appear only once. The sequencing sample was made of naive CD4+ T cells sorted from blood. This sample's subset: CD45RA+ positively selected. All receptors come from a man in his thirties or forties in good health.

V usage is TRBV5-5 and J usage is TRBJ2-7; D possibly corresponds to TRBD2 (5 bases). The V end lost 0 bases, the J end lost 6 bases, and 19 bases lay between the germline ends. From germline, CDR1 is SGHKS and CDR2 YYEKEE (reference sequence). This CDR3 is built from 16 residues. For the CDR3, the DNA is TGTGCCAGCAGCTTGGAGCGAGGGTTAGTGTCAGGCGAGCAGTACTTC. It translates to CASSLERGLVSGEQYF.

This clone was detected once. This chain links TRBV19 with TRBJ2-7; 8 bases match TRBD1. V lost 5 bases, J lost 4 bases, and 10 bases stayed unmatched. Germline CDR1 reads LNHDA; CDR2 reads SQIVND (reference sequence). The CDR3 sequence is 15 residues long. The CDR3 DNA is TGTGCCAGTAGTCCAACAGGGGGTGCCTCTTACGAGCAGTACTTC. It codes for CASSPTGGASYEQYF.

The chain recombines TRBV7-8 with TRBJ2-3; weak D call: TRBD1 (5 bases). V lost 1 base and J lost 1, with 18 bases in between. The germline gives CDR1 SGHVS, CDR2 FQNEAQ. This CDR3 is 18 amino acids long. The CDR3 DNA follows: TGTGCCAGCAGCTTAGTCTCAGGGCTTGTAGGTGGCACAGATACGCAGTATTTT. Translation: CASSLVSGLVGGTDTQYF.

The table lists this clone with a count of one. This chain joins TRBV5-1 and TRBJ2-3; 9 bases line up with TRBD2. The germline V gene encodes CDR1 SGHRS and CDR2 YFSETQ. Losses at the gene ends were 4 bases for V and 3 bases for J; bases not matched to a gene: 3. The CDR3 is 14 residues long. The CDR3 DNA reads TGCGCCAGCAGCAAACTAGCGGGTACAGATACGCAGTATTTT. This sequence encodes CASSKLAGTDTQYF.

J is TRBJ2-1 and V is TRBV19; D is perhaps TRBD2 (6 bases). The CDR3 runs to 11 residues. The germline V gene encodes CDR1 LNHDA and CDR2 SQIVND (reference sequence). V was cut by 8 bases and J by 10 bases, with 12 bases left in between. The chain's CDR3 is CASSAGREQFF. The CDR3 nucleotides are TGTGCCAGTTCGGCGGGAAGGGAGCAGTTCTTC.

This clone was seen once. The V call is TRBV6-5, the J call TRBJ1-5, with a weak D call TRBD1 (5 bases). The germline V and J ends were trimmed by 5 bases and 9 bases, with 14 bases remaining between them. Germline V CDR1 and CDR2: MNHEY, SVGAGI. The CDR3 runs 13 residues. The CDR3 sequence: CASSRDPTGPQHF. The CDR3 DNA sequence: TGTGCCAGCAGTCGGGACCCCACTGGGCCCCAGCATTTT.

The V gene is TRBV5-1, the J gene TRBJ2-5, with D tentatively TRBD2 (5 bases). Trimming stripped 3 bases from V and 5 bases from J, with 11 bases between. CDR3 length: 13 residues. Germline values: CDR1 SGHRS, CDR2 YFSETQ. Here the CDR3 DNA reads TGCGCCAGCAGCTCCCTGGGAGCGGAGACCCAGTACTTC. The encoded protein is CASSSLGAETQYF.

The chain recombines TRBV27 with TRBJ2-5; TRBD1 is a possible D gene (5 bases). Per the germline V gene, CDR1 is MNHEY and CDR2 is SMNVEV (reference sequence). The CDR3 runs 14 residues. The V end was cut by 6 bases, the J end by 7 bases, with 18 bases between. The CDR3 loop reads CASSHNTGAGTQYF. The CDR3 DNA follows: TGTGCCAGCAGCCATAATACTGGGGCAGGGACCCAGTACTTC.

The count of this clone is one. The chain has TRBV6-1 and TRBJ1-5; unclear D gene. Germline CDR1 MNHNS, CDR2 SASEGT. The ends were cut back, 4 bases at V and 3 bases at J, with 10 bases in the middle. This CDR3 is 14 amino acids long. CDR3 loop: CASSGRNLNQPQHF. The DNA of the CDR3 is TGTGCCAGCAGTGGTAGGAACCTCAATCAGCCCCAGCATTTT.

The chain is built from TRBV6-5 and TRBJ2-7; the D is unclear. The germline V and J ends were trimmed by 6 bases and 5 bases, with 17 bases remaining between them. CDR3 size: 14 residues. Germline V gene lookup returns CDR1 MNHEY and CDR2 SVGAGI. The CDR3 is CASSPSVPGNEQYF. Here the CDR3 DNA reads TGTGCCAGCAGCCCCTCTGTCCCTGGAAACGAGCAGTACTTC.

To note about this clone: Additional DNA sequences in this sample encode the identical CDR3. The V and J genes are TRBV28 and TRBJ2-7; D is undetermined. V was trimmed by 5 bases and J by 2 bases, leaving 7 bases between them. The CDR3 has 12 residues. Germline CDR1 reads MDHEN; CDR2 reads SYDVKM. The CDR3 is CASSLPAYEQYF. DNA of the CDR3: TGTGCCAGCAGTCTTCCAGCCTACGAGCAGTACTTC. The variable domain in full, completed from reference TRBV28 and TRBJ2-7, reads DVKVTQSSRYLVKRTGEKVFLECVQDMDHENMFWYRQDPGLGLRLIYFSYDVKMKEKGDIPEGYSVSREKKERFSLILESASTNQTSMYLCASSLPAYEQYFGPGTRLTVT.

This chain uses TRBV7-2 with TRBJ2-2; TRBD1 aligns across 11 bases. The CDR3 has 16 amino acids. Germline lookup yields CDR1 SGHTA and CDR2 FQGNSA. V lost 5 bases, J lost 4 bases, and 6 bases stayed unmatched. The CDR3 loop is CASSTDRGRSTGELFF. CDR3 in DNA: TGTGCCAGCAGCACGGACAGGGGGCGTTCCACCGGGGAGCTGTTTTTT.

The J gene is TRBJ2-2, the V gene TRBV5-1; a weak D match, TRBD1 (5 bases). The V end was cut by 3 bases, the J end by 6 bases, with 15 bases between. There are 15 residues in the CDR3. Per the germline V gene, CDR1 is SGHRS and CDR2 is YFSETQ. In DNA, the CDR3 is TGCGCCAGCAGCTCGCTCCGTCAGGGATCCGGGGAGCTGTTTTTT. Encoded protein: CASSSLRQGSGELFF. The full variable domain, in which reference TRBV5-1 and TRBJ2-2 provide the parts outside the CDR3, is KAGVTQTPRYLIKTRGQQVTLSCSPISGHRSVSWYQQTPGQGLQFLFEYFSETQRNKGNFPGRFSGRQFSNSRSEMNVSTLELGDSALYLCASSSLRQGSGELFFGEGSRLTVL.

J is TRBJ2-5 and V is TRBV29-1; 7 nucleotides line up with TRBD1. The CDR3 contains 12 residues. Germline V gene lookup returns CDR1 SQVTM and CDR2 ANQGSEA. V dropped 4 bases and J dropped 5; count of bases not matched to a gene: 4. This chain's CDR3 is CSVAQGDETQYF. CDR3 in DNA: TGCAGCGTTGCGCAGGGGGACGAGACCCAGTACTTC.

Only one count was recorded for this clone. Other DNA sequences in the same sample also yield this CDR3. The chain joins TRBV18 to TRBJ2-7, with 9 bases that match TRBD1. This CDR3 region has 14 residues. Trimming took 3 bases from V and 2 from J; bases not matched to a gene: 2. The germline CDR1 and CDR2 sequences are KGHSH and LQKENI. The CDR3 spells CASSPRQGAYEQYF. As DNA, the CDR3 is TGTGCCAGCTCACCTAGACAGGGGGCCTACGAGCAGTACTTC.

This chain connects TRBV9 to TRBJ2-3, with 9 bases aligning to TRBD2. Looked up from germline, CDR1 is SGDLS and CDR2 is YYNGEE. V gave up 7 bases and J gave up 2 bases; unmatched junction bases: 23. This CDR3 comprises 20 residues. The CDR3 loop is CASSRREDEGASGTTDTQYF. The CDR3 region has the DNA TGTGCCAGCTCGCGTAGAGAGGACGAGGGGGCTAGCGGGACCACAGATACGCAGTATTTT.

The chain carries TRBV5-5 and TRBJ2-7; TRBD1 might be the D (6 bases). The CDR3 consists of 14 residues. The germline gives CDR1 SGHKS, CDR2 YYEKEE (reference sequence). V lost 4 bases, J lost 1 base, and 12 bases lay in between. The CDR3 DNA is TGTGCCAGCAGCCTCGACAGGAGGTCCTACGAGCAGTACTTC. Translated: CASSLDRRSYEQYF.

The chain employs TRBV6-5 and TRBJ1-2, with a tentative D call TRBD1 (5 bases). The germline V gene has CDR1 MNHEY and CDR2 SVGAGI. CDR3 length: 12 residues. V was trimmed by 2 bases and J by 6 bases, leaving 7 bases between them. The CDR3 spells CASSYGTNGYTF. CDR3 in DNA: TGTGCCAGCAGTTACGGGACGAATGGCTACACCTTC.

Here the CDR3 reads CASRSTKLAGGLWGEQFF. The CDR3 DNA sequence: TGTGCAAGTCGCTCAACAAAACTAGCGGGAGGTTTGTGGGGTGAGCAGTTCTTC. V and J are TRBV12-2 and TRBJ2-1; the DNA was not used to check the table's D call, TRBD2. TRBV12-2 is marked as a pseudogene. The CDR3 has 18 residues.

The rearrangement uses TRBV7-6 and TRBJ1-3, with D maybe TRBD1 (5 bases). The V and J ends lost 1 base and 0 bases respectively, with 7 bases between them. This CDR3 is built from 15 residues. Looked up from germline, CDR1 is SGHVS and CDR2 is FNYEAQ. CDR3: CASSLGGSSGNTIYF. The CDR3 DNA sequence: TGTGCCAGCAGCTTAGGGGGGTCCTCTGGAAACACCATATATTTT.

This chain uses TRBV6-4 with TRBJ1-5; TRBD1 agrees at 8 bases. The ends lost 5 bases at V and 6 bases at J; junction bases unmatched: 3. In germline, CDR1 is MRHNA, CDR2 SNTAGT. The CDR3 runs 13 residues. CDR3 DNA: TGTGCCAGCAGTCCACAGGGGGGTCAGCCCCAGCATTTT. It translates to CASSPQGGQPQHF.

The chain uses TRBV7-3 and TRBJ2-7; 9 nucleotides line up with TRBD2. Germline V gives CDR1 SGHTA, CDR2 FQGTGA. The trim removed 5 bases at V and 4 bases at J, leaving 12 bases unmatched. CDR3 size: 16 residues. This CDR3 reads CASSPGLAAGGYEQYF. The CDR3 DNA sequence: TGTGCCAGCAGCCCGGGACTAGCAGCCGGAGGATACGAGCAGTACTTC. The full variable domain, in which reference TRBV7-3 and TRBJ2-7 provide the parts outside the CDR3, is GAGVSQTPSNKVTEKGKYVELRCDPISGHTALYWYRQSLGQGPEFLIYFQGTGAADDSGLPNDRFFAVRPEGSVSTLKIQRTERGDSAVYLCASSPGLAAGGYEQYFGPGTRLTVT.